One sample yielded the 21 T cell receptor beta chains listed below, sequenced in a study of T cell repertoires in cytomegalovirus infection. TCRdb processed the reads anew with MiXCR; each CDR3 protein has one entry. The data contain a few hundred thousand distinct CDR3 sequences, around 15% of them singletons. Sequencing input: PBMCs. These receptors were taken from a human donor in good health (CMV status not recorded). Some clones in this sample may be carry-over from other donors' samples.

This clonotype was counted a few times. The chain links TRBV7-9 to TRBJ2-1, with D perhaps matching TRBD1 (5 bases). The CDR3 sequence is 13 residues long. The germline V gene has CDR1 SEHNR and CDR2 FQNEAQ (reference sequence). V was cut by 2 bases and J by 5 bases, with 7 bases left in between. CDR3 sequence: CASSLTGNNEQFF. Here the CDR3 DNA reads TGTGCCAGCAGCTTAACAGGCAACAATGAGCAGTTCTTC. The whole variable domain, filled in from reference TRBV7-9 and TRBJ2-1, reads DTGVSQNPRHKITKRGQNVTFRCDPISEHNRLYWYRQTLGQGPEFLTYFQNEAQLEKSRLLSDRFSAERPKGSFSTLEIQRTEQGDSAMYLCASSLTGNNEQFFGPGTRLTVL.

This clonotype has a handful of counts. The V call is TRBV28, the J call TRBJ2-3; D is unclear. V was clipped by 11 bases and J by 0 bases, with 9 bases between them. The CDR3 spans 12 residues. The germline V gene encodes CDR1 MDHEN and CDR2 SYDVKM. CDR3: CALGLSTDTQYF. CDR3 DNA: TGTGCCCTTGGGCTGAGCACAGATACGCAGTATTTT.

This clonotype was recorded many times. The V gene is TRBV7-2, the J gene TRBJ2-7, with 8 bases matching TRBD1. The ends lost 4 bases at V and 3 bases at J; junction bases unmatched: 8. This CDR3 has 15 amino acids. Germline values: CDR1 SGHTA, CDR2 FQGNSA. CDR3 protein: CASSSKDRGVYEQYF. Here the CDR3 DNA reads TGTGCCAGCAGCTCCAAAGACAGGGGAGTCTACGAGCAGTACTTC.

In its sample, this clonotype was seen a few times. CDR3 loop: CASSLGVISPNEQFF. DNA for the CDR3: TGTGCCAGCAGCTTAGGGGTGATTAGCCCCAATGAGCAGTTCTTC. The J gene is TRBJ2-1, the V gene TRBV11-2; D not certain. Germline values: CDR1 SGHAT, CDR2 FQNNGV. V lost 1 base to trimming and J lost 6 bases, with 13 bases between them. The CDR3 runs 15 residues.

This clonotype was seen at least ten times. The chain carries TRBV7-2 and TRBJ2-7; 10 nucleotides align to TRBD2. CDR3 length: 16 amino acids. Germline V gives CDR1 SGHTA, CDR2 FQGNSA. Trimming removed 3 bases from V and 8 bases from J; junction bases left unmatched: 13. CDR3 sequence reads: CASSFLTGTSATQQYF. CDR3 DNA: TGTGCCAGCAGCTTCTTAACCGGGACTAGCGCTACCCAGCAGTACTTC.

This clonotype has just a few counts. V is TRBV12-3 or TRBV12-4 and J is TRBJ1-2; TRBD1 aligns across 8 bases. After removal of 5 bases from V and 7 bases from J, the junction contained 9 bases not matched to a gene. This CDR3 is 14 amino acids long. The CDR3 DNA reads as TGTGCCAGCAGTGCCCAGACAGGGGTCTTTGGCTACACCTTC. This sequence encodes CASSAQTGVFGYTF.

This clonotype was observed a handful of times. One end of the junction varies from germline; a read error may be responsible. The CDR3 reads CAGRISANTGELFF. The CDR3 DNA is TGTGCCGGCAGAATAAGTGCGAACACCGGGGAGCTGTTTTTT. The chain recombines TRBV7-2 with TRBJ2-2; D is unclear. Germline-derived CDR1 and CDR2 are SGHTA and FQGNSA. This CDR3 spans 14 amino acids.

The rearrangement joins TRBV18 to TRBJ1-5; unclear D gene. V was pared by 0 bases and J by 3 bases, with 18 bases between. The CDR3 loop spans 18 amino acids. CDR1 and CDR2 from the germline V gene are KGHSH and LQKENI. The CDR3 reads CASSPPDVWGSINQPQHF. DNA of the CDR3: TGTGCCAGCTCACCACCGGACGTCTGGGGATCCATCAATCAGCCCCAGCATTTT. The full variable domain, with the rest looked up from reference TRBV18 and TRBJ1-5, is NAGVMQNPRHLVRRRGQEARLRCSPMKGHSHVYWYRQLPEEGLKFMVYLQKENIIDESGMPKERFSAEFPKEGPSILRIQQVVRGDSAAYFCASSPPDVWGSINQPQHFGDGTRLSIL.

At least ten counts were recorded for this clonotype. The chain couples TRBV27 to TRBJ2-7, with D uncertain. CDR1 is MNHEY and CDR2 is SMNVEV in the germline V gene (reference sequence). This CDR3 is 15 amino acids long. V was trimmed by 2 bases and J by 2 bases, leaving 13 bases between them. The CDR3 loop reads CASSLKEYSTYEQYF. The CDR3 DNA reads as TGTGCCAGCAGTTTAAAGGAGTACTCTACCTACGAGCAGTACTTC.

The chain combines TRBV7-2 with TRBJ2-2; 11 bases are a match to TRBD1. The germline CDR1 and CDR2 sequences are SGHTA and FQGNSA. The CDR3 consists of 16 residues. The V segment lost 5 bases and the J segment 1 base; nucleotides outside the gene matches: 3. The chain's CDR3 is CASSPGTGGNTGELFF. Written as DNA, the CDR3 is TGTGCCAGCAGCCCGGGGACAGGGGGGAACACCGGGGAGCTGTTTTTT.

Turning to this clonotype: A read error may explain this, as a much larger clone is one base away. The missing conserved phenylalanine or tryptophan at the end of this CDR3 makes a read error likely. The gene calls are TRBV11-2 and TRBJ2-7; the match to TRBD1 covers 10 bases. This CDR3 is 15 amino acids long. J gave up 3 bases and V 9 bases, and 11 bases lay outside the gene matches. The germline CDR1 and CDR2 sequences are SGHAT and FQNNGV. The CDR3 DNA sequence: TGTGCCAGTTCCTTAACCCGGGACAGGGGCTACGAGCAGTACTGC. Translating gives CASSLTRDRGYEQYC.

Turning to this clonotype: Germline is not matched at one junction end, which may reflect a read error. This chain uses TRBV5-1 with TRBJ1-4; D unclear. The CDR3 runs 20 residues. CDR1 and CDR2 (germline): SGHRS, YFSETQ. The CDR3 here is CASSLAPVRGRQSTNEKPFF. The CDR3 DNA sequence: TGCGCCAGCAGCTTGGCGCCGGTCCGGGGAAGGCAGTCAACTAATGAAAAACCGTTTTTT.

Concerning this clonotype: Just one base apart from a much larger clone, this may be a read error. The chain is built from TRBV7-9 and TRBJ1-5; 8 bases are a match to TRBD1. Germline-derived CDR1 and CDR2 are SEHNR and FQNEAQ (reference sequence). The CDR3 has 15 residues. The CDR3 spells CASSLERQGNQPQRF. The CDR3 DNA reads TGTGCCAGCAGCTTAGAAAGACAGGGGAATCAGCCCCAGCGTTTT.

This clonotype occurred many times. The V gene is TRBV14, the J gene TRBJ1-4, with D hard to call. CDR1 and CDR2 from the germline V gene are SGHDN and FVKESK. Trimming cost V 2 bases and J 11 bases, with 12 bases left between them. This CDR3 has 13 residues. As DNA, the CDR3 is TGTGCCAGCAGCCAATGGGTGACGGGGAAACTGTTTTTT. Translated: CASSQWVTGKLFF.

The CDR3: CASSQGGRTSGYEQYF. The CDR3 DNA is TGTGCCAGCAGCCAAGGGGGGAGGACTAGCGGTTACGAGCAGTACTTC. The gene calls are TRBV4-2 and TRBJ2-7; 10 bases map to TRBD2. The CDR3 runs to 16 residues. With 1 base clipped from V and 4 bases from J, the junction kept 7 bases outside the gene matches. The germline V gene encodes CDR1 LGHNA and CDR2 YNFKEQ.

This clonotype was counted between two and nine times. The chain uses TRBV5-1 and TRBJ1-2; the match to TRBD1 covers 10 bases. V trimming: 0 bases; J trimming: 6 bases; junction bases outside the gene matches: 5. This CDR3 has 15 residues. CDR1 and CDR2 (germline): SGHRS, YFSETQ. DNA for the CDR3: TGCGCCAGCAGCTTGGGCGACAGGGGGCGTGATGGCTACACCTTC. This sequence encodes CASSLGDRGRDGYTF.

The chain is built from TRBV20-1 and TRBJ2-3, with 9 bases aligning to TRBD2. From germline, CDR1 is DFQATT and CDR2 SNEGSKA (reference sequence). Germline trimming cut 6 bases from V and 6 bases from J; bases unmatched to any gene: 10. The CDR3 runs to 14 residues. CDR3 protein: CSAPKAGGTDTQYF. The CDR3 bases are TGCAGTGCACCTAAAGCGGGGGGTACGGATACGCAGTATTTT.

Ten or more counts support this clonotype. The rearrangement links TRBV7-2 to TRBJ2-7; TRBD1 aligns across 8 bases. Germline trimming cut 4 bases from V and 1 base from J; bases unmatched to any gene: 3. The CDR3 is 14 amino acids. Germline V CDR1 and CDR2: SGHTA, FQGNSA. The CDR3 sequence is CASSSRDRSYEQYF. The CDR3 DNA reads TGTGCCAGCAGCTCCCGGGACAGGTCCTACGAGCAGTACTTC.

The sample holds a few counts of this clonotype. The chain employs TRBV6-4 and TRBJ2-3, with 11 bases fitting TRBD2. CDR3 length: 16 residues. V shed 3 bases, J shed 0 bases, and the junction held 2 bases outside the gene matches. Germline assignment: CDR1 MRHNA and CDR2 SNTAGT. CDR3 sequence: CASSDGTSGSTDTQYF. The DNA for the CDR3 is TGTGCCAGCAGTGATGGGACTAGCGGAAGCACAGATACGCAGTATTTT.

The rearrangement joins TRBV5-6 to TRBJ2-1; TRBD2 is a possible D gene (5 bases). The V and J ends lost 1 base and 5 bases respectively, with 13 bases between them. Germline CDR1 SGHDT, CDR2 YYEEEE. The CDR3 extends over 15 amino acids. CDR3 bases: TGTGCCAGCAGCTTGCCTAGGAGGACTCACAATGAGCAGTTCTTC. Its protein is CASSLPRRTHNEQFF.

The CDR3 coding sequence is TGTGCCAGCAGTGGGGGACAGGGATACTACGAGCAGTACTTC. Protein: CASSGGQGYYEQYF. The gene calls are TRBV2 and TRBJ2-7, with TRBD1 matching 9 bases. CDR1 SNHLY and CDR2 FYNNEI come from the germline V gene. The CDR3 has 14 amino acids. J gave up 3 bases and V 4 bases, and 4 bases lay outside the gene matches.